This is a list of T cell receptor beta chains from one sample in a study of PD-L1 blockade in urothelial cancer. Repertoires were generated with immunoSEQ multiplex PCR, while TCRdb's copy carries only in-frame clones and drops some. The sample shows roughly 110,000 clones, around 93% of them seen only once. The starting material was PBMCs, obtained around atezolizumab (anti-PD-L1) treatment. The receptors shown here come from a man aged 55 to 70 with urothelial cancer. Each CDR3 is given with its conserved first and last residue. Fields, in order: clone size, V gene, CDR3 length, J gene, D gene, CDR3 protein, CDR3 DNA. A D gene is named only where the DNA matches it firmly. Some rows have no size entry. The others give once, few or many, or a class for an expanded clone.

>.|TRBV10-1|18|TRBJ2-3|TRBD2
CASSESGRGRGSPDTQYF
TGCGCCAGCAGTGAGTCAGGGCGCGGGAGGGGGTCGCCAGATACGCAGTATTTT
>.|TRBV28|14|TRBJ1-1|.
CASTLAGGNTEAFF
TGTGCCAGCACCTTGGCAGGAGGAAACACTGAAGCTTTCTTT
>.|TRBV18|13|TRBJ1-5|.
CASSPEVGQPQHF
TGTGCCAGCTCACCAGAGGTTGGACAGCCCCAGCATTTT
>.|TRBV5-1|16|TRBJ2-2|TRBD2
CASSTAGEFDTGELFF
TGCGCCAGCAGCACCGCGGGAGAATTCGACACCGGGGAGCTGTTTTTT
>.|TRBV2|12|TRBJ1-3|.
CASTSSGNTIYF
TGTGCCAGCACGAGCTCTGGAAACACCATATATTTT
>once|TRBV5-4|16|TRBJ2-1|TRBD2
CASNQRGAKDYNEQFF
TGTGCCAGCAACCAGCGGGGGGCCAAAGACTACAATGAGCAGTTCTTC
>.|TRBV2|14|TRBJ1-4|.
CASSEMSKYEKLFF
TGTGCCAGCAGTGAAATGTCTAAGTATGAAAAACTGTTTTTT
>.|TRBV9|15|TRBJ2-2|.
CASSVGQVNTGELFF
TGTGCCAGCAGCGTAGGACAGGTGAACACCGGGGAGCTGTTTTTT
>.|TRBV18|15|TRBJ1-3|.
CASSPRVHSGNTIYF
TGTGCCAGCTCCCCCAGGGTTCACTCTGGAAACACCATATATTTT
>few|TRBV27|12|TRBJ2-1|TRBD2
CASSTVAGEQFF
TGTGCCAGCAGTACCGTAGCGGGGGAGCAGTTCTTC
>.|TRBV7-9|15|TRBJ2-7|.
CASSFRGSSSYEQYF
TGTGCCAGCAGCTTCCGGGGGTCATCATCCTACGAGCAGTACTTC
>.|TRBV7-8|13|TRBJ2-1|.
CASSLFRYNEQFF
TGTGCCAGCAGCTTATTTCGGTACAATGAGCAGTTCTTC
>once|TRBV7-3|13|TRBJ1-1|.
CASGGVVGTEAFF
TGTGCCAGCGGGGGGGTAGTAGGCACTGAAGCTTTCTTT
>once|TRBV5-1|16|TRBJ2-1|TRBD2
CASSSGTSEKYNEQFF
TGCGCCAGCAGCTCAGGGACTAGCGAGAAGTACAATGAGCAGTTCTTC
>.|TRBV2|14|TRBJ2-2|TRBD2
CASRLREITGELFF
TGTGCCAGCAGGTTGCGGGAGATCACCGGGGAGCTGTTTTTT
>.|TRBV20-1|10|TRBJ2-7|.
CSARLYEQYF
TGCAGTGCTCGACTGTACGAGCAGTACTTC
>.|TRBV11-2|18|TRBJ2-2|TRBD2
CASSPLAGGGRDTGELFF
TGTGCCAGCAGCCCCCTAGCGGGAGGAGGGCGGGACACCGGGGAGCTGTTTTTT
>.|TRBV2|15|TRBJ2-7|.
CASPGGLAVTYEQYF
TGTGCCAGCCCCGGCGGCCTAGCAGTTACCTACGAGCAGTACTTC
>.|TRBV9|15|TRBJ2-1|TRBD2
CASQRRAGGYNEQFF
TGTGCCAGCCAACGCCGGGCGGGGGGCTACAATGAGCAGTTCTTC
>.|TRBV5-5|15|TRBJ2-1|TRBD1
CASSTGTGGVNEQFF
TGTGCCAGCAGTACCGGGACAGGGGGTGTCAATGAGCAGTTCTTC
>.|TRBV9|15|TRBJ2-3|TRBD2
CASSVSGTSTDTQYF
TGTGCCAGCAGCGTTAGCGGGACTAGCACAGATACGCAGTATTTT
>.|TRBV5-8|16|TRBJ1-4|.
CASSQGIAGEDEKLFF
TGTGCCAGCAGCCAGGGGATAGCAGGGGAAGATGAAAAACTGTTTTTT